These T cell receptor beta chains were read from a single sample in a study of blood T cell repertoires in COVID-19. Repertoires were generated with immunoSEQ multiplex PCR, while TCRdb's copy carries only in-frame clones and drops some. In the table there are about 99,000 clones, approximately 90% of which are singletons. The source material was peripheral blood. These receptors originate from a woman aged 80 or over in a cohort sampled during active COVID-19. CDR3s include the opening cysteine and the closing phenylalanine or tryptophan. Each record gives: J gene, D gene, V gene, clone size, CDR3 DNA, CDR3 protein. A D gene is named only where the DNA matches it firmly. The size entry is marked missing in some rows and otherwise reads once, few, many or a size class.

TRBJ1-4,TRBD1,TRBV19,-,TGTGCCACCGGGACAGGTACTAATGAAAAACTGTTTTTT,CATGTGTNEKLFF
TRBJ2-3,-,TRBV7-2,-,TGTGCCAGCAGCTCCCCGCGGGCTGCGGGGGCGAACACAGATACGCAGTATTTT,CASSSPRAAGANTDTQYF
TRBJ1-4,-,TRBV6-5,-,TGTGCCAGCAGTCCAGGAGGGGCAACTAATGAAAAACTGTTTTTT,CASSPGGATNEKLFF
TRBJ1-5,-,TRBV12-3/TRBV12-4,-,TGTGCCAGCAGTTTAGAGGGGGATCAGCCCCAGCATTTT,CASSLEGDQPQHF
TRBJ2-5,-,TRBV18,-,TGTGCCAGCTTCCGGACAGGAGGGGGGGAGACCCAGTACTTC,CASFRTGGGETQYF
TRBJ2-3,-,TRBV27,-,TGTGCCAGCAGTTTTCAGACTACTGGCACAGATACGCAGTATTTT,CASSFQTTGTDTQYF
TRBJ2-7,TRBD1,TRBV18,-,TGTGCCAGCTCACCACCGGCGGGACAGGGGGAGGACGAGCAGTACTTC,CASSPPAGQGEDEQYF
TRBJ1-4,-,TRBV19,-,TGTGCCAGTAGTATATTCGGGGATAAAGGGCGTGAAAAACTGTTTTTT,CASSIFGDKGREKLFF
TRBJ1-3,-,TRBV19,-,TGTGCCAGTATGGTGACAGCCTCTGTCTCTGGAAACACCATATATTTT,CASMVTASVSGNTIYF
TRBJ2-7,TRBD2,TRBV5-1,few,TGCGCCAGCAGCTTGGTAAGCGGGAGTTCCTACGAGCAGTACTTC,CASSLVSGSSYEQYF
TRBJ1-2,-,TRBV6-2/TRBV6-3,-,TGTGCCAGCAGTAAGGGGGACTATGGCTACACCTTC,CASSKGDYGYTF
TRBJ2-6,-,TRBV7-7,-,TGTGCTAGCAGCACCCAGGGGTACTCTGGGGCCAACGTCCTGACTTTC,CASSTQGYSGANVLTF
TRBJ2-7,-,TRBV24-1,-,TGTGCCACCAGTGACCGAGGACAGAGCTCCTACGAGCAGTACTTC,CATSDRGQSSYEQYF
TRBJ1-1,-,TRBV28,-,TGTGCCAGCACCGTCGGGGGGAACACTGAAGCTTTCTTT,CASTVGGNTEAFF
TRBJ2-1,TRBD2,TRBV6-5,-,TGTGCCAGCAGAGCGACTAGCGGGGATTACAATGAGCAGTTCTTC,CASRATSGDYNEQFF
TRBJ2-1,TRBD2,TRBV5-4,-,TGTGCCAGCAGCTTGGGAACTAGCGGGACCTACAATGAGCAGTTCTTC,CASSLGTSGTYNEQFF
TRBJ2-7,-,TRBV3-1/TRBV3-2,-,TGTGCCAGCAGCCACCTTACAGGGAGTAGGGCCTACGAGCAGTACTTC,CASSHLTGSRAYEQYF